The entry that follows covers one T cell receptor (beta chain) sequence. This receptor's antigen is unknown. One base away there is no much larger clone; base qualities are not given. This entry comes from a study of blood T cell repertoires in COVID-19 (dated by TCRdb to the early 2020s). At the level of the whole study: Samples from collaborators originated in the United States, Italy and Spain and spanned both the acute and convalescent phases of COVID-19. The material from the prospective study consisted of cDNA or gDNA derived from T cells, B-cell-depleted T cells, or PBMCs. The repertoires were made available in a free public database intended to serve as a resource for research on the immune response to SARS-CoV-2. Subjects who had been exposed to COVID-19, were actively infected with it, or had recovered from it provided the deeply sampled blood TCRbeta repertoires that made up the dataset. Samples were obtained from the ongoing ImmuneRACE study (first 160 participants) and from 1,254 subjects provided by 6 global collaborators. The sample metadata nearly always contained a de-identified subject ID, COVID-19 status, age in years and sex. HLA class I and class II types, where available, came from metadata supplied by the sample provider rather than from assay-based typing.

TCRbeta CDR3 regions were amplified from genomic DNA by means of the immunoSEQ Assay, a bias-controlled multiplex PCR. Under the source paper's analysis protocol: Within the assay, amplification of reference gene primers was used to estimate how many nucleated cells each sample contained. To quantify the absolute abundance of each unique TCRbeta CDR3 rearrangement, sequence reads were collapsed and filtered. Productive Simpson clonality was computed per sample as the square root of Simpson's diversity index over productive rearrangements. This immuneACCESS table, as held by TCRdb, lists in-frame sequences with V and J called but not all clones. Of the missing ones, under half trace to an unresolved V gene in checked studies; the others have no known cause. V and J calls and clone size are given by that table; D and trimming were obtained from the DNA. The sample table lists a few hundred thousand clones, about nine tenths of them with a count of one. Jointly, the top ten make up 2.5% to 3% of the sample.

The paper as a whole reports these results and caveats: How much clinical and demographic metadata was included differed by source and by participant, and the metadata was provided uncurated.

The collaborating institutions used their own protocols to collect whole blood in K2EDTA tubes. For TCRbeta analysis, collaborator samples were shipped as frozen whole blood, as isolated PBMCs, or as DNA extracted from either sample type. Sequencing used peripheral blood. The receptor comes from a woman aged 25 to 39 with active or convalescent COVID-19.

The nucleotides read TGTGCCAGCAGCCAAGACTCCACTAGACTGGGGACAGGGGTAGGCGAGCAGTACTTC. This translates into CASSQDSTRLGTGVGEQYF. Recombination linked TRBV14 to TRBJ2-7; a stretch of 10 junction bases matches TRBD1. From its cysteine to its phenylalanine, the CDR3 spans 19 amino acids. The CDR3 DNA has 57 bases and is translated from base 1. The junction shows trimming of 0 bases on V and 6 bases on J, and the gene matches do not reach 17 bases of it. The germline V gene encodes CDR1 SGHDN and CDR2 FVKESK.